Below, one T cell receptor beta chain is given with its context. The entry originates in a study of T-cell reconstitution after alpha-beta-depleted transplantation in children. A TCRbeta library incorporating unique molecular identifiers was prepared. TCRdb re-called the PCR reads with MiXCR, one entry per CDR3 protein. This repertoire shows about 400,000 distinct CDR3 sequences, more than 10% found once; its top ten account for around 4.1%. This receptor was obtained from a human donor who donated a stem cell graft to a child with Fanconi anemia. Sequencing used PBMCs, obtained from the stem cell graft.

The CDR3 sequence is CASRNDRESEFF. The CDR3 coding sequence is TGCGCCAGCCGGAATGACAGGGAGTCGGAGTTCTTC. The chain joins TRBV5-1 to TRBJ2-1; 7 bases are a match to TRBD1. Germline assignment: CDR1 SGHRS and CDR2 YFSETQ. The CDR3 has 12 residues. V shed 7 bases and J 14 bases; nucleotides not matched to a gene: 12. Drawing the rest from reference TRBV5-1 and TRBJ2-1, the complete variable domain is KAGVTQTPRYLIKTRGQQVTLSCSPISGHRSVSWYQQTPGQGLQFLFEYFSETQRNKGNFPGRFSGRQFSNSRSEMNVSTLELGDSALYLCASRNDRESEFFGPGTRLTVL.